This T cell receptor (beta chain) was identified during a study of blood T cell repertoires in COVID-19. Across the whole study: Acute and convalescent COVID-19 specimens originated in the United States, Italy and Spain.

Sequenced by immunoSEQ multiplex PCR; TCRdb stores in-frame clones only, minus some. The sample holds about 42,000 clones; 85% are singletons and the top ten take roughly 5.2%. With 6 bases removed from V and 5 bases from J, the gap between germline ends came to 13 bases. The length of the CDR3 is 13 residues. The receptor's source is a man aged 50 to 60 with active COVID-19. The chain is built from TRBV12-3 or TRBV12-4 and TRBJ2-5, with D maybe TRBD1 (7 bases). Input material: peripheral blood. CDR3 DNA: TGTGCCAGCAGGATACAGGGGACTGAGACCCAGTACTTC. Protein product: CASRIQGTETQYF.